These 16 T cell receptor beta chains were sequenced from one sample in a study of Graves' ophthalmopathy and Graves' hyperthyroidism. For repertoire sequencing, the TCR beta CDR3 regions were amplified from RNA transcripts. After a first-round RT-PCR with HTBI primers, a second-round multiplex PCR was run. TCRdb reanalysed the multiplex PCR reads using MiXCR and keeps one entry per CDR3 protein. The repertoire includes 560,000 or so distinct CDR3 sequences, approximately 37% of them detected once, and less than 4.5% sits in the top ten. Sample: peripheral blood or thyroid tissue (not recorded which). These receptors were collected from an adult man with Graves' hyperthyroidism.

This clonotype has a count of ten or more. The rearrangement links TRBV24-1 to TRBJ1-1; D is uncertain. This CDR3 has 9 residues. In germline, CDR1 is KGHDR, CDR2 SFDVKD. V dropped 9 bases and J dropped 8 bases, with 6 bases sitting between them. The CDR3 loop is CATPREAFF. CDR3 in DNA: TGTGCCACCCCCCGGGAAGCTTTCTTT.

This rearrangement joins TRBV4-1 to TRBJ1-5, with TRBD1 as a possible D gene (6 bases). The CDR3 extends over 15 amino acids. Deletions cut 4 bases from V and 5 bases from J, with 15 bases between. Per the germline V gene, CDR1 is MGHRA and CDR2 is YSYEKL. The CDR3 reads CASSPGPGAYQPQHF. In DNA form, the CDR3 reads TGCGCCAGCAGCCCCGGTCCAGGGGCTTATCAGCCCCAGCATTTT.

This clonotype appeared many times. V and J are TRBV2 and TRBJ1-2, with D tentatively TRBD1 (5 bases). The CDR3 consists of 13 residues. Trimming removed 1 base from V and 8 bases from J, with 11 bases in between. Germline assignment: CDR1 SNHLY and CDR2 FYNNEI. CDR3 in amino acids: CASSEGAGIGYTF. As DNA, the CDR3 is TGTGCCAGCAGTGAAGGGGCAGGGATCGGCTACACCTTC.

In regard to this clonotype: A much more abundant neighbour one base away suggests this may be a read error. V and J are TRBV12-3 or TRBV12-4 and TRBJ2-5; a possible D gene is TRBD1 (7 bases). Deletions cut 6 bases from V and 4 bases from J, with 18 bases between. The CDR3 extends over 15 amino acids. The CDR3 region is CASRIGAGGGETQYF. Here the CDR3 DNA reads TGTGCCAGCAGGATAGGGGCAGGGGGAGGAGAGACCCAGTACTTC.

This clonotype has a count of ten or more. The DNA of the CDR3 is TGCAGTGCTAGAGATTGGACGGGTAGGGAGCAGTACTTC. Amino acids: CSARDWTGREQYF. The chain uses TRBV20-1 and TRBJ2-7; D unclear. CDR1 is DFQATT, CDR2 SNEGSKA, per germline (reference sequence). The CDR3 loop spans 13 amino acids. The V gene lost 0 bases and the J gene lost 7 bases, with 13 bases spanning the gap.

This chain joins TRBV19 and TRBJ2-5; no reliable D call. Germline CDR1 reads LNHDA; CDR2 reads SQIVND (reference sequence). The CDR3 loop spans 13 amino acids. V lost 2 bases and J 4 bases, leaving 8 bases between the germline ends. CDR3 coding DNA: TGTGCCAGTAGTATACGTTTAGGAGAGACCCAGTACTTC. The encoded protein is CASSIRLGETQYF.

CDR3 protein: CASSFRDRGRGHEQYF. In nucleotides, the CDR3 is TGTGCCAGCAGCTTCCGGGACAGGGGGCGCGGCCACGAGCAGTACTTC. The chain employs TRBV7-9 and TRBJ2-7; TRBD1 matches 12 bases. J lost 5 bases, V lost 3 bases, and 8 bases had no gene match. CDR1 is SEHNR and CDR2 is FQNEAQ in the germline V gene (reference sequence). The CDR3 length is 16 residues.

This clonotype was seen many times. The chain joins TRBV20-1 to TRBJ2-7; TRBD2 agrees at 8 bases. Per the germline V gene, CDR1 is DFQATT and CDR2 is SNEGSKA (reference sequence). The V and J ends lost 3 bases and 3 bases, in that order; junction bases with no gene match: 4. The CDR3 is 13 residues long. The CDR3: CSASGRAIYEQYF. CDR3 nucleotide sequence: TGCAGTGCTAGCGGGAGGGCCATCTACGAGCAGTACTTC.

The table lists this clonotype with many counts. This sequence joins TRBV2 and TRBJ2-7; no clear D gene. Germline CDR1 is SNHLY and CDR2 is FYNNEI. Trimming cost V 6 bases and J 4 bases, with 19 bases left between them. CDR3 length equals 15 residues. In DNA, the CDR3 is TGTGCCAGCAGCTCGAATTCTGGACGGAGATACGAGCAGTACTTC. As protein: CASSSNSGRRYEQYF. The full variable domain, its missing parts supplied by reference TRBV2 and TRBJ2-7, is EPEVTQTPSHQVTQMGQEVILRCVPISNHLYFYWYRQILGQKVEFLVSFYNNEISEKSEIFDDQFSVERPDGSNFTLKIRSTKLEDSAMYFCASSSNSGRRYEQYFGPGTRLTVT.

This clonotype has ten or more counts. J is TRBJ2-7 and V is TRBV24-1; 9 nucleotides align to TRBD2. The CDR3 runs 14 residues. Unmatched junction bases numbered 4, after V lost 5 bases and J lost 3 bases. Looked up from germline, CDR1 is KGHDR and CDR2 is SFDVKD. The DNA for the CDR3 is TGTGCCACCAGTGCGGCTAGCGGGGACTACGAGCAGTACTTC. It specifies CATSAASGDYEQYF.

Notes on this clonotype: Lacking the conserved final phenylalanine or tryptophan, this CDR3 likely reflects a read error. No DNA is shown, since the ends of the CDR3 on it are uncertain; the CDR3 is the one TCRdb lists. The CDR3 loop reads CASSPPGI. This sequence joins TRBV10-1 and TRBJ1-2; the table's D gene call, TRBD1, was not cross checked with the DNA. Germline CDR1 is WNHNN and CDR2 is SYGVQD (reference sequence). The CDR3 adds up to 8 amino acids, both ends counted.

The sample holds many counts of this clonotype. The chain combines TRBV28 with TRBJ1-6; no firm D call. This CDR3 comprises 16 residues. Looked up from germline, CDR1 is MDHEN and CDR2 is SYDVKM. Trimming left V 3 bases short and J 11 bases short, with 20 bases between. CDR3 DNA: TGTGCCAGCAGTTTCAGCGGTGGGTCGACTGGTACACCCCTCCACTTT. Its translation: CASSFSGGSTGTPLHF.

This chain joins TRBV29-1 and TRBJ1-3; unclear D gene. The CDR3 has 12 residues. The V and J ends lost 8 bases and 4 bases respectively, with 12 bases between them. Germline V gives CDR1 SQVTM, CDR2 ANQGSEA. This CDR3 reads CSLKDFGNTIYF. CDR3 nucleotide sequence: TGCAGCTTAAAGGACTTCGGAAACACCATATATTTT.

In its sample, this clonotype was seen many times. The chain couples TRBV5-1 to TRBJ1-5; no reliable D call. V lost 1 base and J 2 bases, leaving 4 bases between the germline ends. Germline values: CDR1 SGHRS, CDR2 YFSETQ. The CDR3 runs to 13 residues. The CDR3 sequence: CASSLTGNQPQHF. The CDR3 DNA sequence: TGCGCCAGCAGCTTGACAGGCAATCAGCCCCAGCATTTT.

This chain uses TRBV7-2 with TRBJ1-1; D remains ambiguous. Germline loops: CDR1 SGHTA, CDR2 FQGNSA. V was cut by 5 bases and J by 4 bases, with 17 bases left in between. This CDR3 comprises 15 residues. CDR3 DNA: TGTGCCAGCAGCCTCAAGACTAGCGCGGGCACTGAAGCTTTCTTT. Protein sequence: CASSLKTSAGTEAFF.

This clonotype was seen repeatedly, ten times or more. The J gene is TRBJ2-7, the V gene TRBV5-1; D is ambiguous. The CDR3 has 13 amino acids. V was clipped by 5 bases and J by 6 bases, with 15 bases between them. CDR1 SGHRS and CDR2 YFSETQ come from the germline V gene. This CDR3 reads CASRGPGFGEQYF. CDR3 nucleotide sequence: TGCGCCAGCAGAGGTCCGGGTTTTGGCGAGCAGTACTTC.